This T cell receptor beta chain stems from a study of early stage breast cancer tumors (dated 2017 in TCRdb). About the study as a whole: Of the roughly 15 invasive breast tumors, twelve were found to be estrogen receptor-positive, progesterone receptor-positive and HER2-negative. Across all samples, 2,651,842 templates representing roughly 1 million unique clonotypes were detected. On average, each sample got 7.5 to 10-fold read coverage. Most of the 12 ER+/PR+/HER2- tumors were invasive ductal carcinomas, while the other four were invasive lobular carcinomas. General findings and caveats noted by the study authors: Enriched TCRB sequences shared across patients were mostly commonly generated sequences, unlikely to play an important role in the tumor microenvironment. Bulk genomic DNA sequencing of unsorted cells missed chain pairing and functional markers such as CD4, CD8 and FOXP3. Repertoires from blood resembled normal breast more closely than tumor, and using blood as a reference for each tissue separated tumor from normal in about 90% of the 16 patients. Analysis by tumor subtype was prevented by the small cohort size. Tumors showed about 2.5-fold higher T cell density and higher clonality than adjacent normal breast tissue.

The CDR1 and CDR2 encoded by the germline V gene are SGHDT and YYEEEE. Trimming takes 6 bases from V and 0 bases from J, and the germline ends sit 14 bases apart. From its cysteine to its phenylalanine, the CDR3 spans 15 amino acids. Only the CDR3 portion is preserved as DNA: 45 bases, with reading frame beginning at the first base. About 19-50 mg of tumor tissue was diced and typically yielded more than 2.5 ug of DNA. The study profiled bulk TCR beta-chain repertoires in matched peripheral blood, tumor and adjacent normal breast tissue taken from some 17 patients with early-stage breast cancer. Once resection was done, tumor tissue identified by eye was cut out and put into prechilled RNAlater. Tumor tissue (about 19-50 mg) was diced and homogenized in RLTplus buffer with beta-mercaptoethanol and antifoaming agent using a TissueLyser II. Genomic DNA was extracted with the Qiagen AllPrep DNA/RNA Mini kit.

Every sample was amplified as two independent genomic DNA replicates, using 0.4 to 0.5 ug for blood and about 1.4 ug for tumor or normal breast. TCRB sequencing of genomic DNA was carried out with the ImmunoSeq Intro kit according to the manufacturer's instructions. For absolute quantification, the roughly 28-cycle multiplex PCR included proprietary primers along with spike-in control sequences. Single-end 150-bp reads were used to sequence an 87-bp fragment spanning the CDR3 and the flanking V and J genes. Seven samples, each with two replicates, were multiplexed per lane of an Illumina MiSeq using version 3.0 chemistry. The authors' pipeline ran thus. Raw data were processed with the vendor's proprietary pipeline, and both replicates were merged into a single result per sample. A clonotype was defined as productive rearrangements that share the same V-gene family, CDR3 amino acid sequence and J-gene segment. Clonality was calculated as 1 minus the normalized Shannon entropy (Pielou evenness) of TCRB abundances. T cell density was estimated by dividing total templates by the number of input cells inferred from the DNA input amount. Recon, run with its default parameters, was used to estimate overall repertoire diversity and clonality. A clonotype counted as tumor-enriched if its abundance in tumor exceeded 0.1% and was at least 32-fold higher than its abundance in normal breast. TCRdb obtained this table from immuneACCESS and retained in-frame rearrangements with V and J assigned. These tables miss some clones; where compared with another copy, unresolved V genes account for less than half of the shortfall, and the remainder is unexplained. V, J and clone size are taken as reported in that table, and D and trimming were inferred from the DNA itself. The sample includes 25,000 to 35,000 clones, with roughly 55% observed a single time. The ten most abundant clones make up around 9.1% of the sample.

A single count supports this clone. Its antigen remains undetermined. Base qualities are not at hand, and no much larger clone is one base apart. The sequence was obtained from a person between 50 and 60 years old with breast cancer. The sequencing sample was made of breast tumor tissue. In this chain, TRBV5-6 is recombined with TRBJ2-3, with a weak D call of TRBD1 (6 bases match). The DNA sequence is TGTGCCAGCAACCGACAGGAGCTCAGCACAGATACGCAGTATTTT. Translated, it reads CASNRQELSTDTQYF. Extended through the reference TRBV5-6 and TRBJ2-3 proteins, this CDR3 yields the full variable domain: DAGVTQSPTHLIKTRGQQVTLRCSPKSGHDTVSWYQQALGQGPQFIFQYYEEEERQRGNFPDRFSGHQFPNYSSELNVNALLLGDSALYLCASNRQELSTDTQYFGPGTRLTVL.